This is a list of T cell receptor beta chains from one sample in a study of PD-L1 blockade in urothelial cancer. The repertoire was sequenced with immunoSEQ multiplex PCR; TCRdb's copy has only in-frame clones and lacks some. Of roughly 74,000 clones in the sample, about 90% were seen once. The sequences come from PBMCs, collected around atezolizumab (anti-PD-L1) treatment. The receptors were sampled from a woman in her 70s with urothelial cancer. CDR3s include the opening cysteine and the closing phenylalanine or tryptophan. A D gene is named only where the DNA matches it firmly. Some rows mark clone size as missing; the rest say once, few, many or name a class of expanded clone.

V: TRBV6-1; J: TRBJ1-1; D: TRBD1; size: NA; DNA: TGTGCCAGCACGGCAGGGGGCACTGAAGCTTTCTTT; CDR3: CASTAGGTEAFF
V: TRBV10-2; J: TRBJ1-2; D: NA; size: NA; DNA: TGCGCCAGCAGTGAAGATGTGAGGCAGAGATTC; CDR3: CASSEDVRQRF
V: TRBV7-2; J: TRBJ2-7; D: TRBD2; size: once; DNA: TGTGCCAGCAGCTTAGGTCCCGGGGGGTACGAGCAGTACTTC; CDR3: CASSLGPGGYEQYF
V: TRBV7-2; J: TRBJ2-2; D: TRBD1; size: NA; DNA: TGTGCCAGCAGCCACGGACAGGGACCCACCGGGGAGCTGTTTTTT; CDR3: CASSHGQGPTGELFF
V: TRBV5-1; J: TRBJ2-1; D: TRBD1; size: NA; DNA: TGCGCCAGCAGCTTGGGGGACAGGGGCCCGGTAAGCTCCTACAATGAGCAGTTCTTC; CDR3: CASSLGDRGPVSSYNEQFF
V: TRBV7-2; J: TRBJ2-5; D: TRBD2; size: NA; DNA: TGTGCCAGCAGCTGGGGACTAGCGGGAAACCAAGAGACCCAGTACTTC; CDR3: CASSWGLAGNQETQYF
V: TRBV6-5; J: TRBJ1-5; D: TRBD1; size: NA; DNA: TGTGCCAGCAGTCCCACAGGGGGGGACAATCAGCCCCAGCATTTT; CDR3: CASSPTGGDNQPQHF
V: TRBV6-4; J: TRBJ2-1; D: NA; size: NA; DNA: TGTGCCAGCAGTGAAGGGGACACCCACAATGAGCAGTTCTTC; CDR3: CASSEGDTHNEQFF
V: TRBV6-1; J: TRBJ2-7; D: NA; size: NA; DNA: TGTGCCAGCAGTGACCGAATAATGACAGGTCGTCGTTCCTACGAGCAGTACTTC; CDR3: CASSDRIMTGRRSYEQYF
V: TRBV7-2; J: TRBJ2-7; D: NA; size: NA; DNA: TGTGCCAGCAGCTTGGGCCCTTCCTACGAGCAGTACTTC; CDR3: CASSLGPSYEQYF
V: TRBV19; J: TRBJ1-4; D: NA; size: NA; DNA: TGTGCCAGTAGTGGTTACTCCTTTGGTAATGAAAAACTGTTTTTT; CDR3: CASSGYSFGNEKLFF
V: TRBV13; J: TRBJ2-1; D: TRBD2; size: NA; DNA: TGTGCCAGCAGCCGGACTCTAGCGGTTACCTACAATGAGCAGTTCTTC; CDR3: CASSRTLAVTYNEQFF
V: TRBV30; J: TRBJ1-2; D: TRBD1; size: once; DNA: TGTGCCTGGGAGACCGGGACAGGGGGAAAGTACACCTTC; CDR3: CAWETGTGGKYTF
V: TRBV5-8; J: TRBJ2-7; D: TRBD2; size: NA; DNA: TGTGCCAGCAGCCGCGGGACTAGCGGTTACGAGCAGTACTTC; CDR3: CASSRGTSGYEQYF
V: TRBV7-2; J: TRBJ2-7; D: NA; size: NA; DNA: TGTGCCAGCAGCCCGACTGGCGGCCAGAACTCCTACGAGCAGTACTTC; CDR3: CASSPTGGQNSYEQYF
V: TRBV28; J: TRBJ1-2; D: NA; size: NA; DNA: TGTGCCAGCAGTTTATATGGGGGGAGCTATGGCTACACCTTC; CDR3: CASSLYGGSYGYTF
V: TRBV29-1; J: TRBJ2-7; D: NA; size: NA; DNA: TGCAGCGTTGGGGCCAGGGTCGGCTCCTACGGGCAGTACTTC; CDR3: CSVGARVGSYGQYF
V: TRBV4-1; J: TRBJ2-5; D: NA; size: NA; DNA: TGCGCCAGCAGCCAAGGATACGCACAGGGAGAGACCCAGTACTTC; CDR3: CASSQGYAQGETQYF
V: TRBV6-5; J: TRBJ1-1; D: TRBD1; size: NA; DNA: TGTGCCAGCCGACAGGGACAGTCCTTAGTCACTGAAGCTTTCTTT; CDR3: CASRQGQSLVTEAFF
V: TRBV27; J: TRBJ2-7; D: NA; size: NA; DNA: TGTGCCAGCAGTTTATCTCTAGCGAACTCCTACGAGCAGTACTTC; CDR3: CASSLSLANSYEQYF
V: TRBV4-2; J: TRBJ2-1; D: NA; size: few; DNA: TGTGCCAGCAGTCCCTACGAGCGGTACAATGAGCAGTTCTTC; CDR3: CASSPYERYNEQFF
V: TRBV7-2; J: TRBJ2-2; D: NA; size: NA; DNA: TGTGCCAGCAGCACTAGGACCGACACCGGGGAGCTGTTTTTT; CDR3: CASSTRTDTGELFF
V: TRBV5-1; J: TRBJ2-6; D: NA; size: NA; DNA: TGCGCCAGCAGCTTGGTGCAGGTCTCTGGGGCCAACGTCCTGACTTTC; CDR3: CASSLVQVSGANVLTF
V: TRBV9; J: TRBJ1-1; D: NA; size: NA; DNA: TGTGCCAGCAGCGCCCGTAGGCCCAGCGGTAAGACGAACGATGAAGCTTTCTTT; CDR3: CASSARRPSGKTNDEAFF
V: TRBV30; J: TRBJ2-3; D: NA; size: NA; DNA: TGTGCCTGGAGTATGAGCGGAGGGGATACGCAGTATTTT; CDR3: CAWSMSGGDTQYF
V: TRBV4-1; J: TRBJ2-3; D: TRBD2; size: NA; DNA: TGCGCCAGCAGCCGGATTCCGGGACTAGCTGCGGATACGCAGTATTTT; CDR3: CASSRIPGLAADTQYF
V: TRBV27; J: TRBJ1-2; D: TRBD1; size: NA; DNA: TGTGCCAGCAGTTTATACCAGGGGGCGCGGGGCTACACCTTC; CDR3: CASSLYQGARGYTF
V: TRBV2; J: TRBJ1-5; D: TRBD1; size: many; DNA: TGTGCCAGCAGCTGGGACAGGTCTCGTCAGCCCCAGCATTTT; CDR3: CASSWDRSRQPQHF
V: TRBV29-1; J: TRBJ1-2; D: NA; size: once; DNA: TGCAGCGTTGACCGGGACTCCCGGGAGGGTGGCTACACCTTC; CDR3: CSVDRDSREGGYTF
V: TRBV19; J: TRBJ1-1; D: TRBD1; size: NA; DNA: TGTGCCAGTAGTATAGGGCAGGGGGCGAGTACTGAAGCTTTCTTT; CDR3: CASSIGQGASTEAFF
V: TRBV5-1; J: TRBJ1-6; D: NA; size: NA; DNA: TGCGCCAGCAGCTTGTCCACAACAACGACAGGCCCGGGAAATTCACCCCTCCACTTT; CDR3: CASSLSTTTTGPGNSPLHF
V: TRBV18; J: TRBJ1-2; D: NA; size: NA; DNA: TGTGCCAGCTCACCAACGGTAGAGGGGGACTATGGCTACACCTTC; CDR3: CASSPTVEGDYGYTF
V: TRBV6-4; J: TRBJ2-2; D: TRBD1; size: once; DNA: TGTGCCAGCAAGACGACAGGGGACACCGGGGAGCTGTTTTTT; CDR3: CASKTTGDTGELFF
V: TRBV4-1; J: TRBJ2-5; D: NA; size: NA; DNA: TGCGCCAGCGGGGCCAAGGAGACCCAGTACTTC; CDR3: CASGAKETQYF
V: TRBV4-2; J: TRBJ2-5; D: NA; size: NA; DNA: TGTGCCAGCAGCCAAGAAGGTCCGCGGGTCCCCACGGAGACCCAGTACTTC; CDR3: CASSQEGPRVPTETQYF
V: TRBV7-2; J: TRBJ1-2; D: NA; size: NA; DNA: TGTGCCAGCAGCCCCTCCGGGGGGGTGGGTGGCTACACCTTC; CDR3: CASSPSGGVGGYTF
V: TRBV5-1; J: TRBJ1-2; D: NA; size: few; DNA: TGCGCCAGCAGGAACTTCTATGGCTACACCTTC; CDR3: CASRNFYGYTF
V: TRBV5-1; J: TRBJ2-5; D: NA; size: once; DNA: TGCGCCAGCAGCTTCGGACAGCTACAAGAGACCCAGTACTTC; CDR3: CASSFGQLQETQYF
V: TRBV5-4; J: TRBJ2-1; D: TRBD1; size: NA; DNA: TGTGCCAGCAGCTTGGGAGGGACAGGGTTCCCTAATGAGCAGTTCTTC; CDR3: CASSLGGTGFPNEQFF
V: TRBV7-2; J: TRBJ2-6; D: TRBD2; size: NA; DNA: TGTGCCAGCAGGGGGAGCCGGGAGGGGTCCGGGGCCAACGTCCTGACTTTC; CDR3: CASRGSREGSGANVLTF
V: TRBV2; J: TRBJ1-1; D: NA; size: NA; DNA: TGTGCCAGCAGGGCGGGACGGATGAACACTGAAGCTTTCTTT; CDR3: CASRAGRMNTEAFF
V: TRBV4-1; J: TRBJ2-1; D: NA; size: NA; DNA: TGCGCCAGCAGCCAAGAGGTAGGACTATACAATGAGCAGTTCTTC; CDR3: CASSQEVGLYNEQFF
V: TRBV12-5; J: TRBJ1-2; D: NA; size: once; DNA: TGTGCTAGTGGTCTGGGCCCGGCGGGCAGTCCTCATGGCTACACCTTC; CDR3: CASGLGPAGSPHGYTF
V: TRBV10-2; J: TRBJ2-1; D: NA; size: NA; DNA: TGCGCCTCCAAAGAGGGCCAGAACCCTTACAATGAGCAGTTCTTC; CDR3: CASKEGQNPYNEQFF
V: TRBV5-8; J: TRBJ2-5; D: NA; size: NA; DNA: TGTGCCAGCAGCCTCGGAGGTCGGCCAGGGGCCGAGGCCCAGTACTTC; CDR3: CASSLGGRPGAEAQYF
V: TRBV28; J: TRBJ2-2; D: NA; size: NA; DNA: TGTGCCAGCAGTTTTAGACTTGTCACCGGGGAGCTGTTTTTT; CDR3: CASSFRLVTGELFF
V: TRBV6-5; J: TRBJ1-3; D: NA; size: NA; DNA: TGTGCCAGCAGTTACACGGGAGAAGGCGGAAACACCATATATTTT; CDR3: CASSYTGEGGNTIYF
V: TRBV11-1; J: TRBJ2-5; D: TRBD1; size: once; DNA: TGTGCCAGCAGCCCCGGACAGGGGATTACGGAGACCCAGTACTTC; CDR3: CASSPGQGITETQYF
V: TRBV18; J: TRBJ2-7; D: TRBD1; size: NA; DNA: TGTGCCAGCTCACCACCTAACAGGGGGGATTACGAGCAGTACTTC; CDR3: CASSPPNRGDYEQYF
V: TRBV9; J: TRBJ2-1; D: NA; size: NA; DNA: TGTGCCAGCAGCGTAGGCGGCAGCCCGAAGTACAATGAGCAGTTCTTC; CDR3: CASSVGGSPKYNEQFF
V: TRBV19; J: TRBJ2-7; D: TRBD1; size: NA; DNA: TGTGCCACACACAGGGGCTACGAGCAGTACTTC; CDR3: CATHRGYEQYF
V: TRBV30; J: TRBJ2-1; D: TRBD2; size: NA; DNA: TGTGCCCGAGGGGGGGGGTTAGCGGGAGGCTCCTACAATGAGCAGTTCTTC; CDR3: CARGGGLAGGSYNEQFF
V: TRBV6-5; J: TRBJ1-4; D: NA; size: NA; DNA: TGTGCCACCGTAGGGGAAGCAGGAGAAAAACTGTTTTTT; CDR3: CATVGEAGEKLFF
V: TRBV6-6; J: TRBJ1-2; D: NA; size: NA; DNA: TGTGCCAGCAGTTACTCTTCGGCAGGGGCCTATGGCTACACCTTC; CDR3: CASSYSSAGAYGYTF
V: TRBV30; J: TRBJ2-1; D: TRBD2; size: NA; DNA: TGTGCCTGGGGTAGCGGGAGGGCCCCGACCCTTAATGAGCAGTTCTTC; CDR3: CAWGSGRAPTLNEQFF
V: TRBV7-9; J: TRBJ2-2; D: TRBD1; size: NA; DNA: TGTGCCAGCAGCACTGGACAGGGGCCTGCCGGGGAGCTGTTTTTT; CDR3: CASSTGQGPAGELFF
V: TRBV9; J: TRBJ2-1; D: TRBD2; size: NA; DNA: TGTGCCAGCAGCGTAGCACTAGCGGGAGTCCGGTCCTACAATGAGCAGTTCTTC; CDR3: CASSVALAGVRSYNEQFF
V: TRBV11-1; J: TRBJ2-5; D: NA; size: NA; DNA: TGTGCCAGCAGCCAAGGGACTTTACAAGAGACCCAGTACTTC; CDR3: CASSQGTLQETQYF
V: TRBV9; J: TRBJ1-5; D: TRBD1; size: NA; DNA: TGTGCCAGCAGCGCCACAGGGGAGCGTTTGTCTCAGCCCCAGCATTTT; CDR3: CASSATGERLSQPQHF
V: TRBV2; J: TRBJ2-5; D: NA; size: once; DNA: TGTGCCAGCATGGGGGGTGGGGAGACCCAGTACTTC; CDR3: CASMGGGETQYF